What follows are 11 T cell receptor beta chains derived from one specimen sequenced in a study. MiXCR, run by TCRdb on the RT-PCR reads, gives a single entry per CDR3 protein. This table holds 550,000 to 750,000 distinct CDR3 sequences, approximately 15% found once. Source material: memory CD4+ T cells from blood. These receptor sequences come from a female donor in good health, serving as a healthy control.

V is TRBV20-1 and J is TRBJ2-5, with D unclear. CDR1 and CDR2 (germline): DFQATT, SNEGSKA (reference sequence). The CDR3 loop spans 12 amino acids. The V end lost 7 bases, the J end lost 2 bases, and 11 bases lay between the germline ends. The CDR3 region has the DNA TGCAGTGGCGAAGAACGGCAAGAGACCCAGTACTTC. Protein: CSGEERQETQYF.

Only a few counts were recorded for this clonotype. The CDR3 loop is CAIRSGVSTYGYTF. DNA for the CDR3: TGTGCCATCAGATCAGGAGTATCTACCTATGGCTACACCTTC. The chain carries TRBV10-3 and TRBJ1-2; D gene ambiguous. Germline CDR1 is ENHRY and CDR2 is SYGVKD. The CDR3 is 14 amino acids. Trimming pared 6 bases from V and 4 bases from J, leaving 15 bases between.

In its sample, this clonotype was seen many times. This sequence joins TRBV12-3 or TRBV12-4 and TRBJ2-2; D unresolved. The ends were cut back, 6 bases at V and 2 bases at J, with 7 bases in the middle. CDR3 length: 13 amino acids. The CDR3 is CASSATNTGELFF. CDR3 nucleotide sequence: TGTGCCAGCAGCGCCACCAACACCGGGGAGCTGTTTTTT.

In this sample, this clonotype turned up a few times. This rearrangement joins TRBV7-7 to TRBJ2-5; D possibly corresponds to TRBD1 (6 bases). This CDR3 region has 13 residues. Germline values: CDR1 SSHAT, CDR2 FNYEAQ (reference sequence). Trimming left V 10 bases short and J 1 base short, with 13 bases between. The CDR3 nucleotides read TGTGCCACTGGGGGCAGTTTCCAAGAGACCCAGTACTTC. It codes for CATGGSFQETQYF.

This clonotype has a count of ten or more. The genes are TRBV6-5 and TRBJ2-4; TRBD1 is a possible D gene (6 bases). Germline CDR1 reads MNHEY; CDR2 reads SVGAGI. V lost 6 bases to trimming and J lost 0 bases, with 12 bases between them. CDR3 size: 15 residues. CDR3 sequence: CASSRTALAKNIQYF. CDR3 DNA: TGTGCCAGCAGCAGGACAGCGCTAGCCAAAAACATTCAGTACTTC.

The V gene is TRBV4-2, the J gene TRBJ2-3; D assignment may be TRBD1 or TRBD2 (6 bases each). CDR3 length: 15 residues. V lost 1 base, J lost 6 bases, and 14 bases lay in between. Germline lookup yields CDR1 LGHNA and CDR2 YNFKEQ. The CDR3, as DNA: TGTGCCAGCAGCCAAGGGAGCGGAGGGGGGGATACGCAGTATTTT. Translating it yields CASSQGSGGGDTQYF.

This clonotype was seen a few times. The rearrangement links TRBV11-2 to TRBJ2-3; D call uncertain. V lost 7 bases and J lost 0, with 20 bases in between. This CDR3 spans 17 amino acids. CDR1 and CDR2 (germline): SGHAT, FQNNGV. CDR3: CASTTVRGSTSTDTQYF. The CDR3 DNA sequence: TGTGCCAGCACCACGGTCCGCGGCTCGACTAGCACAGATACGCAGTATTTT.

There are a few counts of this clonotype. The J gene is TRBJ2-1, the V gene TRBV11-2, with TRBD2 matching over 11 bases. The germline gives CDR1 SGHAT, CDR2 FQNNGV. With 6 bases clipped from V and 10 bases from J, the junction kept 11 bases outside the gene matches. The CDR3 has 15 amino acids. CDR3 amino acids: CASRDTRTSGYEQFF. CDR3 nucleotide sequence: TGTGCCAGCAGGGACACAAGGACTAGCGGGTACGAGCAGTTCTTC.

This clonotype was seen a few times. The chain carries TRBV7-9 and TRBJ2-7; TRBD1 matches 10 bases. The CDR3 has 13 amino acids. CDR1 is SEHNR and CDR2 is FQNEAQ in the germline V gene (reference sequence). The V and J ends lost 5 bases and 5 bases, in that order; junction bases with no gene match: 3. CDR3 region: CASSHGTGDEQYF. CDR3 nucleotide sequence: TGTGCCAGCAGCCATGGGACAGGGGACGAGCAGTACTTC. Full variable domain (remainder filled in from reference TRBV7-9 and TRBJ2-7): DTGVSQNPRHKITKRGQNVTFRCDPISEHNRLYWYRQTLGQGPEFLTYFQNEAQLEKSRLLSDRFSAERPKGSFSTLEIQRTEQGDSAMYLCASSHGTGDEQYFGPGTRLTVT.

The chain has TRBV20-1 and TRBJ1-1, with D perhaps matching TRBD1 (6 bases). The CDR3 is 15 amino acids. V was pared by 1 base and J by 2 bases, with 14 bases between. Germline CDR1 DFQATT, CDR2 SNEGSKA (reference sequence). In DNA form, the CDR3 reads TGCAGTGCTAGAGGTTTAAGGACAGACAACACTGAAGCTTTCTTT. It encodes CSARGLRTDNTEAFF.

This chain uses TRBV27 with TRBJ1-4; a weak D match, TRBD1 (5 bases). This CDR3 has 13 residues. Trimming removed 5 bases from V and 7 bases from J, with 11 bases in between. Germline CDR1 is MNHEY and CDR2 is SMNVEV (reference sequence). This CDR3 reads CASSRQRGEKLFF. CDR3 nucleotides: TGTGCCAGCAGTCGACAGAGAGGTGAAAAACTGTTTTTT. Full variable domain (remainder filled in from reference TRBV27 and TRBJ1-4): EAQVTQNPRYLITVTGKKLTVTCSQNMNHEYMSWYRQDPGLGLRQIYYSMNVEVTDKGDVPEGYKVSRKEKRNFPLILESPSPNQTSLYFCASSRQRGEKLFFGSGTQLSVL.